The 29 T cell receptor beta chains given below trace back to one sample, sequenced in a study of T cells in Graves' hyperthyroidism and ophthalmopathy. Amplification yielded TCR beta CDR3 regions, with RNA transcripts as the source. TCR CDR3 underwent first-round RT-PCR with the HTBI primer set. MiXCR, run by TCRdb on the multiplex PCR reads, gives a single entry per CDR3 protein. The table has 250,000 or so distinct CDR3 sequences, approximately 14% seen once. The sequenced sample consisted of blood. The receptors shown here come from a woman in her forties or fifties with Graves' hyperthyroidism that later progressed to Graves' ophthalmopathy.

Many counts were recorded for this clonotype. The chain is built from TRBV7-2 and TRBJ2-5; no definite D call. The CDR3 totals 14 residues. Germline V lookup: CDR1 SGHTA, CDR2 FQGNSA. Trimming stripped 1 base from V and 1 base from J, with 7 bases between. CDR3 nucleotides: TGTGCCAGCAGCTTAGAAATAGGCCAAGAGACCCAGTACTTC. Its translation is CASSLEIGQETQYF.

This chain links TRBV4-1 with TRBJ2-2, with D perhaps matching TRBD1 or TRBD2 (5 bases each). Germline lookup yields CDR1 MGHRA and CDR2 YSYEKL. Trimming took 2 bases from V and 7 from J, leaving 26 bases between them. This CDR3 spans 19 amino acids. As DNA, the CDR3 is TGCGCCAGCAGCCAATGGGGGTTGAACGGGCAGTTTGGTGGCGGGGAGCTGTTTTTT. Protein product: CASSQWGLNGQFGGGELFF.

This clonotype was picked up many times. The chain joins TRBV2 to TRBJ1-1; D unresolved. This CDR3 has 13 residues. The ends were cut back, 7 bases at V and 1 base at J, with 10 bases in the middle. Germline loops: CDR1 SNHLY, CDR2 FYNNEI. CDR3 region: CASTTARNTEAFF. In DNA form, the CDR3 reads TGTGCCAGCACGACCGCCAGGAACACTGAAGCTTTCTTT.

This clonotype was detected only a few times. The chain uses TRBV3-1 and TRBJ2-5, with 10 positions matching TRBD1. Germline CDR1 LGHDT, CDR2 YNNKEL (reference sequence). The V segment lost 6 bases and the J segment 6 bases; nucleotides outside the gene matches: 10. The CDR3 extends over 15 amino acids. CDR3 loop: CASRPTGGVPKTQYF. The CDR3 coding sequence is TGTGCCAGCAGGCCGACAGGGGGCGTACCCAAGACCCAGTACTTC.

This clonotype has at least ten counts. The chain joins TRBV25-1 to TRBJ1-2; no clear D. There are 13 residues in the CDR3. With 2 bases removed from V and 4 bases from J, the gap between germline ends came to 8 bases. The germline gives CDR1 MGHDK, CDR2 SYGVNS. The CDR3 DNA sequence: TGTGCCAGCAGTGAACACAGCTCCTATGGCTACACCTTC. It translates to CASSEHSSYGYTF.

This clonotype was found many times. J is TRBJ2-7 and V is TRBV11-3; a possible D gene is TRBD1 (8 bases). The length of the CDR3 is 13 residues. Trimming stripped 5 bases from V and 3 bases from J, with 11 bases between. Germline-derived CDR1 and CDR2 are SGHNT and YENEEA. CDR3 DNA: TGTGCCAGCAGCCACAGGGGGGGCTACGAGCAGTACTTC. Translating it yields CASSHRGGYEQYF.

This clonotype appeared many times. CDR3 in DNA: TGTGCCACCAGGGTGGACAGCGGGGAAGCTTTCTTT. It yields the protein CATRVDSGEAFF. The chain has TRBV24-1 and TRBJ1-1, with TRBD1 as a possible D gene (6 bases). CDR3 length: 12 amino acids. Per the germline V gene, CDR1 is KGHDR and CDR2 is SFDVKD. V gave up 7 bases and J gave up 8 bases, with 13 bases separating them.

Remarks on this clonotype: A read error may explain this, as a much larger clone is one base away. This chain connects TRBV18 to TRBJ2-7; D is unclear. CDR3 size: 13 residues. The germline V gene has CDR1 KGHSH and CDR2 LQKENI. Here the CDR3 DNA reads TGTGCCAGCCCACCATCGCCGGCCTACGAGCAGTACTTC. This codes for CASPPSPAYEQYF. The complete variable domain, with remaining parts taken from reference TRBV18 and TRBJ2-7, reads NAGVMQNPRHLVRRRGQEARLRCSPMKGHSHVYWYRQLPEEGLKFMVYLQKENIIDESGMPKERFSAEFPKEGPSILRIQQVVRGDSAAYFCASPPSPAYEQYFGPGTRLTVT.

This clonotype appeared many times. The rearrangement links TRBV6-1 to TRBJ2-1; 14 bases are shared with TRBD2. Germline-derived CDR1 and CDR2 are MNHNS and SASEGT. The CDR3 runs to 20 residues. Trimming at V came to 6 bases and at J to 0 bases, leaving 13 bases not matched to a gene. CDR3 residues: CASRPRPGLAGASSYNEQFF. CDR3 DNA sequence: TGTGCCAGCAGACCCAGACCGGGACTAGCGGGGGCTTCCTCCTACAATGAGCAGTTCTTC.

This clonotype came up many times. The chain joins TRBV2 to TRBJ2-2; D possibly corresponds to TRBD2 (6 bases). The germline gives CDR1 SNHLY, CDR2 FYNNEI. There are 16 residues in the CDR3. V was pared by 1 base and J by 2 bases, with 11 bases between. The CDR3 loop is CASSEGRGTNTGELFF. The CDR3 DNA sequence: TGTGCCAGCAGTGAAGGGCGGGGAACCAACACCGGGGAGCTGTTTTTT.

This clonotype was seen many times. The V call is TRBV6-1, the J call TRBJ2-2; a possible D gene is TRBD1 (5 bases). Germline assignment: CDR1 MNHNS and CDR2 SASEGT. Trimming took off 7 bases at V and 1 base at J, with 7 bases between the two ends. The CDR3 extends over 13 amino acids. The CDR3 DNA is TGTGCCAGCACAGGGTGGAACACCGGGGAGCTGTTTTTT. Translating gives CASTGWNTGELFF.

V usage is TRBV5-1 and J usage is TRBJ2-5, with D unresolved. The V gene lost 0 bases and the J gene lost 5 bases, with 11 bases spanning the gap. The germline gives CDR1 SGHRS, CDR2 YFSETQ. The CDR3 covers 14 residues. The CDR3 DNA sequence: TGCGCCAGCAGCTTGGGGCTACCCGGGGAGACCCAGTACTTC. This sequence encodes CASSLGLPGETQYF.

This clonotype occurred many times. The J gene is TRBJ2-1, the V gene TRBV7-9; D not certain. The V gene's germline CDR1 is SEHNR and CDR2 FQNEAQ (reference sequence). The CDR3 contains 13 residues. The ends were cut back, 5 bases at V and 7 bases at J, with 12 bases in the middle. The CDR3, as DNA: TGTGCCAGCAGCCCTCAGGCGCAGAATGAGCAGTTCTTC. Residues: CASSPQAQNEQFF.

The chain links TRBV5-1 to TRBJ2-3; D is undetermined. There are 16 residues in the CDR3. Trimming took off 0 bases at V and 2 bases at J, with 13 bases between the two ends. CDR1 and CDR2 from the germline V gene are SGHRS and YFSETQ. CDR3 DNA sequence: TGCGCCAGCAGCTTGGGCCAGGCAAACCCCACAGATACGCAGTATTTT. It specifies CASSLGQANPTDTQYF.

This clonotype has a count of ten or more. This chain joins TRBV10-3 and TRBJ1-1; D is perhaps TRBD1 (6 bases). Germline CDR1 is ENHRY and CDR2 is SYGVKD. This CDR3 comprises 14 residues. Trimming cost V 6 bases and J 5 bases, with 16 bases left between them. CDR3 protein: CAISPGVTKTEAFF. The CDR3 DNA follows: TGTGCCATCAGCCCAGGGGTGACGAAGACTGAAGCTTTCTTT.

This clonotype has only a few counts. The CDR3 sequence: CASSQDGPLAGGLQETQYF. DNA for the CDR3: TGCGCCAGCAGCCAAGATGGCCCTCTAGCGGGAGGCCTCCAAGAGACCCAGTACTTC. V and J are TRBV4-1 and TRBJ2-5; 11 nucleotides line up with TRBD2. The length of the CDR3 is 19 residues. Unmatched junction bases numbered 10, after V lost 0 bases and J lost 1 base. CDR1 is MGHRA and CDR2 is YSYEKL in the germline V gene.

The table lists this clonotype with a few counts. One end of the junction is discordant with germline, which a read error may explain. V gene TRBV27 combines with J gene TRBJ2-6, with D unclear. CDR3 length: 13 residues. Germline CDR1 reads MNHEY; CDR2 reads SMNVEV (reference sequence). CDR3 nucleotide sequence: TGTGCCAGCCGACCCTCTGGCGCCAACGTCCTGACTTTC. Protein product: CASRPSGANVLTF.

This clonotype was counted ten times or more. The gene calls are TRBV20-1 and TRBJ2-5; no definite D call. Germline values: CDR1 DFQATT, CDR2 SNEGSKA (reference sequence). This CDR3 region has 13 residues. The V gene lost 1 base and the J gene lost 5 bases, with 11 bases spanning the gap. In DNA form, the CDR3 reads TGCAGTGCTAGAGTAATGGGTTCGGAGACCCAGTACTTC. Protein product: CSARVMGSETQYF.

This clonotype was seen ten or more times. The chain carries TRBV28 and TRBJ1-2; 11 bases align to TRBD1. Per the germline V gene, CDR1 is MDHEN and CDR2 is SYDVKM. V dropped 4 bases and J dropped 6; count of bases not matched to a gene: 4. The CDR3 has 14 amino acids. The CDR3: CASSSPGQGDGYTF. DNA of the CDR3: TGTGCCAGCAGTTCACCGGGACAGGGGGATGGCTACACCTTC.

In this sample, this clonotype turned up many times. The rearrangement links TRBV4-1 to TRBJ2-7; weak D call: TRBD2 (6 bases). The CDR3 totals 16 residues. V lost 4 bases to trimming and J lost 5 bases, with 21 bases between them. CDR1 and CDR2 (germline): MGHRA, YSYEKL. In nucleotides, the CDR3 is TGCGCCAGCAGCCGCGGATGGGGCGGGGAGGTCCACGAGCAGTACTTC. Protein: CASSRGWGGEVHEQYF.

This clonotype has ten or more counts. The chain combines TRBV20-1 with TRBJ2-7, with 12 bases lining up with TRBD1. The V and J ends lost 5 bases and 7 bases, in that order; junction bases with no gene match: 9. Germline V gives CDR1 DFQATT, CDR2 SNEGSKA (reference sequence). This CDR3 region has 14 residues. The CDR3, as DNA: TGCAGTGCTCGTACCGGGACAGGGGGCCAGGAGCAGTACTTC. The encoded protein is CSARTGTGGQEQYF.

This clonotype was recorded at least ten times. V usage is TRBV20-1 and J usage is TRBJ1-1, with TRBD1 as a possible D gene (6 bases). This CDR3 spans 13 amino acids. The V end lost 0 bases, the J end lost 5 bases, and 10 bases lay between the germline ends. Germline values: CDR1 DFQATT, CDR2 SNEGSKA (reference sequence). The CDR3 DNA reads TGCAGTGCTAGAGACTACAGGGATACTGAAGCTTTCTTT. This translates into CSARDYRDTEAFF.

The CDR3 spells CASSLDGGGGYEQYF. The CDR3 coding sequence is TGTGCCAGCAGCTTGGATGGGGGGGGCGGGTACGAGCAGTACTTC. The rearrangement uses TRBV7-8 and TRBJ2-7, with D tentatively TRBD2 (7 bases). Germline CDR1 and CDR2: SGHVS and FQNEAQ. The CDR3 is 15 amino acids. V was clipped by 3 bases and J by 4 bases, with 16 bases between them.

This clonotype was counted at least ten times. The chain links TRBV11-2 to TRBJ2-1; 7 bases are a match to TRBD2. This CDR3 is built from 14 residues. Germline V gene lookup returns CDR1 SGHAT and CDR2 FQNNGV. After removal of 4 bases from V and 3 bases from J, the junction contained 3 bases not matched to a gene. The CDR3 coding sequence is TGTGCCAGCAGCTCATTAGCGGGCTACAATGAGCAGTTCTTC. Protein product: CASSSLAGYNEQFF.

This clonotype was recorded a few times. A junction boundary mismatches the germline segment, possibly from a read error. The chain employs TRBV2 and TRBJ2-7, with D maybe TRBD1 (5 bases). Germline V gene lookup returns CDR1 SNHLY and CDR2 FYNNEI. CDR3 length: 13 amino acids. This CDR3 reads CASCEQGPYEQYF. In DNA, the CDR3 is TGTGCCAGCTGTGAGCAGGGTCCCTACGAGCAGTACTTC. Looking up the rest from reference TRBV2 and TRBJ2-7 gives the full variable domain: EPEVTQTPSHQVTQMGQEVILRCVPISNHLYFYWYRQILGQKVEFLVSFYNNEISEKSEIFDDQFSVERPDGSNFTLKIRSTKLEDSAMYFCASCEQGPYEQYFGPGTRLTVT.

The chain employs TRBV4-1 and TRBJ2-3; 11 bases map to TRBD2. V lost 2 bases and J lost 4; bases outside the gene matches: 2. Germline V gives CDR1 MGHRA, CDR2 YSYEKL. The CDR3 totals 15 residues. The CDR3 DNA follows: TGCGCCAGCAGCCAAATACTAGCGGGAGCAGATACGCAGTATTTT. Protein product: CASSQILAGADTQYF.

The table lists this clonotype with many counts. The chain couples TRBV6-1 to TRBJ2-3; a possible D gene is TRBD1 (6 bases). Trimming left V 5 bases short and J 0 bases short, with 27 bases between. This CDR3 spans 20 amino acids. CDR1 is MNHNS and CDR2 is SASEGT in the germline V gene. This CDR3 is CASSSPRGWGLSTSTDTQYF. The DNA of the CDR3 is TGTGCCAGCAGTTCTCCCAGGGGATGGGGCCTGTCTACTAGCACAGATACGCAGTATTTT.

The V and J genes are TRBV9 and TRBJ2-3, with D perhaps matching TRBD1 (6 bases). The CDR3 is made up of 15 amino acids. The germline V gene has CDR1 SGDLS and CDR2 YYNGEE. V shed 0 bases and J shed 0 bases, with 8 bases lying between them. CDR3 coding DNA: TGTGCCAGCAGCGTAGAGGGGGATAGCACAGATACGCAGTATTTT. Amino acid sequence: CASSVEGDSTDTQYF.

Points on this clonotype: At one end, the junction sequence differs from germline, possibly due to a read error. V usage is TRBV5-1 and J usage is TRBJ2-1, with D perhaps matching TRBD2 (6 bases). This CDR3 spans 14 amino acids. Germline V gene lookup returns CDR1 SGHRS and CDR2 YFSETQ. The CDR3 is CASSLERAYNEQSF. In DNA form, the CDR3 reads TGCGCCAGCAGCTTGGAGCGGGCCTACAATGAGCAGTCCTTC.